This T cell receptor (beta chain) emerged from a study of cytomegalovirus exposure and HLA in healthy donors. This clone was seen only once. The study ran its PCR with 60 Vbeta and 13 Jbeta primers. In the authors' methods: Later work found roughly 80 million unique TCR beta chains, with roughly 11 million shared. Clones were read by immunoSEQ multiplex PCR, and TCRdb kept only the in-frame ones, dropping some. V and J calls and clone size are those listed in that table; D and trimming were worked out from the DNA. This table has around 130,000 clones, roughly 79% appearing once. Germline V gene lookup returns CDR1 SGDLS and CDR2 YYNGEE. V dropped 3 bases and J dropped 3; count of bases not matched to a gene: 10. This CDR3 spans 17 amino acids.

V and J are TRBV9 and TRBJ2-1; 9 nucleotides align to TRBD1. The TCR comes from a woman in her 40s in good health and CMV-seronegative. The sample comprised PBMCs. CDR3 DNA sequence: TGTGCCAGCAGCGCCGACACCGGGACAGGGTTCTACAATGAGCAGTTCTTC. Encoded protein: CASSADTGTGFYNEQFF.